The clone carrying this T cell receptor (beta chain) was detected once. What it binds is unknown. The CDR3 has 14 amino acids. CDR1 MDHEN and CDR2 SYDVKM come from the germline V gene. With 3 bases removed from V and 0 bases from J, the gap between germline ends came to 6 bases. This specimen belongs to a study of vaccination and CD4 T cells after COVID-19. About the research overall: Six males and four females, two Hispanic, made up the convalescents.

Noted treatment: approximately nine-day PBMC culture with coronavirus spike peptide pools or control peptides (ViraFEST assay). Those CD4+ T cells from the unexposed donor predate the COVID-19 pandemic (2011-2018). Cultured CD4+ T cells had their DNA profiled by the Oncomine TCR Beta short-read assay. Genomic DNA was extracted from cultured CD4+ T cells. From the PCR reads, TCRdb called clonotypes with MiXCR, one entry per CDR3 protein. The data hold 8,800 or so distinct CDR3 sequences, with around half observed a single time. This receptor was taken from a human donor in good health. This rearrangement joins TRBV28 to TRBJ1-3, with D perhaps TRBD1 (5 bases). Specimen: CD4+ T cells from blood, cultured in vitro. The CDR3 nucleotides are TGTGCCAGCAGTTTCGACAGCTCTGGAAACACCATATATTTT. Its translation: CASSFDSSGNTIYF.